The rows below give T cell receptor beta chains drawn from one sample of a study of CD8+CD57+ T cells in acquired aplastic anemia. MiXCR, applied by TCRdb to the reads, yields one record per CDR3 protein. The sample has around 180,000 distinct CDR3 sequences; 64% are singletons. Sequenced: sorted CD4+, CD8+, or CD8+CD57+ T cells (not recorded which) from PBMCs. All receptors come from a human donor with severe aplastic anemia or a healthy control (not recorded which). CDR3s include the opening cysteine and the closing phenylalanine or tryptophan. The D gene is left open where the match is weak. For some rows the clone size is stated as once, few or many, or as a class when expanded; others skip it.

TRBV9	many	TRBJ2-1	TRBD2	TGTGCCAGCAGCGTAGCGAGCGGGGGGCCAATCTCCTACAATGAGCAGTTCTTC	CASSVASGGPISYNEQFF
TRBV6-5	-	TRBJ2-5	TRBD2	TGTGCCATCAGTGACTTCCTAGCGGGGGGCGGGAGAGAGACCCAGTACTTC	CAISDFLAGGGRETQYF
TRBV24-1	few	TRBJ1-3	-	TGTGCCACCAGTGATCCCCCTGGACAGTCCTCTGGAAACACCATATATTTT	CATSDPPGQSSGNTIYF
TRBV20-1	-	TRBJ1-1	TRBD1	TGCAGTGCTAGAGAGACAGGGGATGAAGCTTTCTTT	CSARETGDEAFF
TRBV2	-	TRBJ2-3	-	TGTGCCAGCAGCTATCGAGAGGCAGATACGCAGTATTTT	CASSYREADTQYF
TRBV9	-	TRBJ1-2	-	TGTGCCAGCAGCGTAAAGCGGGACCCCTATGGCTACACCTTC	CASSVKRDPYGYTF
TRBV25-1	-	TRBJ2-7	TRBD1	TGTGCCAGCAGTGCGGCGGACAGGGATGGTAACGAGCAGTACTTC	CASSAADRDGNEQYF
TRBV9	-	TRBJ2-7	TRBD2	TGTGCCAGCAGCCGATTAGCGGGGTCCTACGAGCAGTACTTC	CASSRLAGSYEQYF
TRBV2	-	TRBJ2-7	-	TGTGCCAGCACCCTATTATACGAGCAGTACTTC	CASTLLYEQYF
TRBV29-1	-	TRBJ2-1	-	TGCAGCGTTGGTCGGGGGGCCTCCTACAATGAGCAGTTCTTC	CSVGRGASYNEQFF
TRBV10-3	-	TRBJ1-3	TRBD1	TGTGCCATCAGTCCAACCGGGACAGACTCTGGAAACACCATATATTTT	CAISPTGTDSGNTIYF
TRBV19	-	TRBJ2-6	-	TGTGCCAGTGTTACAGGACCTGGGGCCAACGTCCTGACTTTC	CASVTGPGANVLTF
TRBV10-3	many	TRBJ1-2	TRBD1	TGTGCCATCAGTGAGTCCGGGACAGGGGCCTATGGCTACACCTTC	CAISESGTGAYGYTF
TRBV9	-	TRBJ1-2	-	TGTGCCAGCAGCGGGGGCAGGGAAGGCTACACCTTC	CASSGGREGYTF
TRBV7-8	-	TRBJ1-1	TRBD1	TGTGCCAGCAGCCCGCGACAGGGTAGGAACACTGAAGCTTTCTTT	CASSPRQGRNTEAFF
TRBV12-5	-	TRBJ2-3	TRBD2	TGTGCCGGGGGGAGCACAGATACGCAGTATTTT	CAGGSTDTQYF